What follows is one TCR beta chain and its context. This clonotype has ten or more counts. There is no known antigen for this receptor. No per-base quality is available; no much larger clone lies one base away. The record originates from a study of T cells in Graves' hyperthyroidism and ophthalmopathy (dated by TCRdb to about 2019). Regarding the research as a whole: Peripheral blood was sampled at the time of initial diagnosis, prior to any treatment. Prospective prediction of ophthalmopathy was tested in an independent validation cohort consisting of fewer than 20 hyperthyroidism patients and approximately 16 patients who later progressed to ophthalmopathy. The paper reports TCR Vbeta CDR3 sequencing of 140 or so peripheral blood samples: some 41 ophthalmopathy, about 75 hyperthyroidism and around 17 progressor patients. To identify distinguishing TCR V-J signatures, a discovery cohort of around 100 patients was used, comprising 43 with Graves' ophthalmopathy and around 57 with stable Graves' hyperthyroidism. Thyroid tissue and blood T-cell repertoires from several Graves' hyperthyroidism patients were also compared in the study. After sampling, hyperthyroidism patients received methimazole starting at 30 mg daily, and ophthalmopathy patients received high-dose intravenous methylprednisolone. The roughly 91 discovery patients were randomly split 7:3 into training and test sets.

TCR beta CDR3 regions were amplified from RNA transcripts. A first-round RT-PCR of the TCR CDR3 used the HTBI primer set with the Qiagen OneStep RT-PCR kit. A second multiplex PCR round built the libraries, followed by size selection and purification. Sequencing of the libraries was done on an Illumina HiSeq2000 using paired-end 100 bp reads. Concerning the study's data processing: SOAPnuke was used to process the raw data, throwing out any read that contained adapters or uncalled bases, had a mean Phred below 15, or lacked an exact constant-primer or identifier match. High-quality paired reads were merged using COPE v1.2.5, and each unique nucleotide sequence was defined as a clonotype. MiTCR v1.1 was used to align the clonotypes against IMGT TRBV, TRBD and TRBJ reference segments. Only V-J combinations with frequency above 0.0001, covering approximately 99% of repertoires, were analysed. The TCS score was defined as F50 (clonal expansion) divided by E x V (chaos), with BLOSUM62-based TCRdist calculated between CDR3 peptides within each V-J. Welch's t-statistics and random forest reduced around 510 V-J features to roughly 13, which were used in a naive Bayes classifier (R e1071). The Morisita-Horn index was used to measure how similar the thyroid and blood repertoires were. TCRdb itself trimmed the public reads at Q25 with fastp, ran MiXCR and retained productive beta chains. Every CDR3 protein is listed once, alongside the most common genes and DNA of its rows. The V and J calls and clone size are TCRdb's, not the authors'. For this sample the table gives 800,000 or so distinct CDR3 sequences, of which approximately 40% were detected only once. The ten largest clonotypes hold more than 7% of the sample.

Stable Graves' hyperthyroidism was defined as no progression to ophthalmopathy during 18 months of follow-up. Hyperthyroidism patients were newly diagnosed, had a disease duration of under 2 months, and were aged 18 to 65 years. Any patient with an uncontrolled infection, another autoimmune disease, pregnancy or lactation was excluded. Diagnoses were established on the basis of clinical symptoms, serum thyroxine and TRAb, thyroid ultrasound, and orbital computed tomography. Ficoll-Paque density gradient centrifugation was used to isolate PBMCs from 10 ml of fresh peripheral blood. Total RNA was extracted using Trizol reagent, and RNA quality was assessed on an Agilent 2100 Bioanalyzer. Overall results and qualifications from the work: In validation, the model predicted progression to ophthalmopathy a median of around six months before onset, with approximately 70% sensitivity and just under 75% specificity. Sample size was not statistically predetermined, and blinding of investigators to group allocation was not performed. A 13 V-J signature model separated ophthalmopathy from stable hyperthyroidism, with about 90% sensitivity and around 84% specificity in cross-validation and 80%/75% in testing. Blood samples also contained most of the expanded thyroid clonotypes (frequency above 0.001), which suggests that blood repertoires may reflect thyroid immune responses.

The CDR3 has 14 amino acids, counting the end cysteine and phenylalanine. CDR3 DNA only is kept here, 42 bases in frame from base 1. As encoded in the germline V gene, CDR1 is SGHTA while CDR2 is FQGNSA. V drops 5 bases and J drops 7 bases, leaving 14 bases in between. Rearrangement joined TRBV7-2 to TRBJ2-2; 6 matching bases give a weak D call of TRBD2. This TCR was sampled from a man aged 18 to 29 with Graves' hyperthyroidism. Sequenced input: blood. The CDR3 region: CASSPTPGVGELFF. The nucleotide sequence is TGTGCCAGCAGCCCTACTCCGGGGGTCGGGGAGCTGTTTTTT.